This T cell receptor beta chain was identified in a study of shared clonotypes between healthy human individuals. Study-level findings and limits: Lower generation probabilities were found for non-shared clonotypes than for those shared by all four donors. Sharing across a few donors was seen in around 5% of naive CD4 clonotypes.

Donors comprised healthy HIV-negative adults lacking recent acute infections or vaccinations. Sorted subsets were amplified in replicate PCRs using approximately 0.2 ug DNA, tens of thousands of T cell genomes. The assay was immunoSEQ multiplex PCR, and TCRdb's table has in-frame clones only and misses some. The table has fewer than 3 million clones, just under 95% seen once. The V end lost 1 base, the J end lost 0 bases, and 9 bases lay between the germline ends. The CDR3 consists of 14 residues. Germline V gene lookup returns CDR1 GTSNPN and CDR2 SVGIG (reference sequence). Concerning this clone: Its antigen is still unknown.

The chain is built from TRBV30 and TRBJ1-1; possible D gene TRBD1, 5 bases. Material for sequencing was naive CD4+ T cells from PBMCs. Documented subset: CD45RA+ positively selected. The receptor was derived from a young man in good health. Some clones in this sample may be carry-over from other donors' samples. The CDR3 nucleotides read TGTGCCTGGAGTGCGCAGACAGTGAACACTGAAGCTTTCTTT. This codes for CAWSAQTVNTEAFF.